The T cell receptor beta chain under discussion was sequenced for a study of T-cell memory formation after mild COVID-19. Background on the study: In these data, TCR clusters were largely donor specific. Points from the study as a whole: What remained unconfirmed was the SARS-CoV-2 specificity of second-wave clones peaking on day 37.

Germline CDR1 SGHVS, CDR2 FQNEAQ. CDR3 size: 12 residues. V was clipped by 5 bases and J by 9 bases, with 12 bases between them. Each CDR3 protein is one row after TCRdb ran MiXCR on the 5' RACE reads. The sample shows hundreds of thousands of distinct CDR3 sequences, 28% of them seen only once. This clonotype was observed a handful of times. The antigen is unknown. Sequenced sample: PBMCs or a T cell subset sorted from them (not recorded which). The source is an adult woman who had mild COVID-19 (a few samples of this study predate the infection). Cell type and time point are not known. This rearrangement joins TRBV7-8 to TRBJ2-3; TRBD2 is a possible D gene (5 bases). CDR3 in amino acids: CASSPLARTQYF. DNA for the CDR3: TGTGCCAGCAGCCCCCTAGCCCGGACGCAGTATTTT. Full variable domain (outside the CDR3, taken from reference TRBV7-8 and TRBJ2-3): GAGVSQSPRYKVAKRGQDVALRCDPISGHVSLFWYQQALGQGPEFLTYFQNEAQLDKSGLPSDRFFAERPEGSVSTLKIQRTQQEDSAVYLCASSPLARTQYFGPGTRLTVL.